The clone carrying this TCR beta chain was recorded once. The antigen is unknown. This specimen comes from a study of cytomegalovirus exposure and HLA in healthy donors. The PCR had 60 Vbeta and 13 Jbeta primers. Assay used: immunoSEQ multiplex PCR; TCRdb lists only in-frame clones, some missing. The sample yields 120,000 or so clones, less than 80% seen once. Study outcomes and limitations: Association of approximately 16,000 TCR beta sequences with HLA alleles was found at 0.05 false discovery rate in a later analysis. 150 or so TCR beta chains were listed as cytomegalovirus-associated.

The CDR3 loop spans 14 amino acids. The V segment lost 5 bases and the J segment 8 bases; nucleotides outside the gene matches: 10. In germline, CDR1 is MNHEY, CDR2 SMNVEV (reference sequence). The source material was PBMCs. The sequence derives from a man aged 40-49 years in good health and CMV-seropositive. This sequence joins TRBV27 and TRBJ1-1; 8 bases fit TRBD1. CDR3: CASSPPGQGREAFF. For the CDR3, the DNA is TGTGCCAGCAGTCCCCCCGGACAGGGTAGGGAAGCTTTCTTT.